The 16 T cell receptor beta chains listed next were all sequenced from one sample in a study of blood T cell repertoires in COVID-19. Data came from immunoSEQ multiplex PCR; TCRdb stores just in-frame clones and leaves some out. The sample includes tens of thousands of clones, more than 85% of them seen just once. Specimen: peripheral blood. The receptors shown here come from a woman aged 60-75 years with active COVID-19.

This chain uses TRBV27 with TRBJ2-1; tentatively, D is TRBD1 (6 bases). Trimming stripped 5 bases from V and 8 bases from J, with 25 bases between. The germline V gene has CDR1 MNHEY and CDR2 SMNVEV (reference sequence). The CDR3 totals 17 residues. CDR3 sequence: CASSPTRPGSGADEQFF. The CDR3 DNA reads TGTGCCAGCAGTCCGACCCGCCCAGGCTCAGGGGCCGATGAGCAGTTCTTC.

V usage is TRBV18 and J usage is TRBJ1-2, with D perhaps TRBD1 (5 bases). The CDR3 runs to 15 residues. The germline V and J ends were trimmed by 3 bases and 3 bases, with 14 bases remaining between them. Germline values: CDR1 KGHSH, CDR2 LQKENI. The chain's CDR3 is CASSPSSDTDYGYTF. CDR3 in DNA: TGTGCCAGCTCACCGTCTTCGGACACGGACTATGGCTACACCTTC.

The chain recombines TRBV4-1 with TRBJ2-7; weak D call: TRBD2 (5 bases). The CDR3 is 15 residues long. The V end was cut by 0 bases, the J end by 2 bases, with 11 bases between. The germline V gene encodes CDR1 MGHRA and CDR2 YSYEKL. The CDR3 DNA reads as TGCGCCAGCAGCCAAGAATTAGTGAGGGCCTACGAGCAGTACTTC. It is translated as CASSQELVRAYEQYF.

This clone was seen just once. This chain's CDR3 is CASSLGWLAEEEQFF. The DNA for the CDR3 is TGTGCCAGCAGCTTAGGTTGGCTAGCAGAAGAAGAGCAGTTCTTC. V usage is TRBV7-9 and J usage is TRBJ2-1; D may be TRBD2 (5 bases). CDR1 SEHNR and CDR2 FQNEAQ come from the germline V gene (reference sequence). V lost 1 base and J lost 10, with 17 bases in between. The CDR3 runs 15 residues.

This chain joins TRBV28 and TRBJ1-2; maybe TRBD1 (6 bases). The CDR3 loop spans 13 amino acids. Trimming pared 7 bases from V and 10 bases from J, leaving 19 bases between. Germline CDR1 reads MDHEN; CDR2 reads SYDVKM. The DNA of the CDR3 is TGTGCCAGCATGGCGGGGGCGCGGTTTACCTACACCTTC. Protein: CASMAGARFTYTF.

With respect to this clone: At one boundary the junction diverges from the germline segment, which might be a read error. Here the CDR3 reads CASSLSFRGLAGDF. CDR3 in DNA: TGTGCCAGCAGCTTGAGTTTCCGTGGGCTAGCGGGAGATTTC. This chain connects TRBV5-6 to TRBJ2-7; 10 nucleotides match TRBD2. The germline V gene encodes CDR1 SGHDT and CDR2 YYEEEE. This CDR3 region has 14 residues. Based on the CDR3 plus reference TRBV5-6 and TRBJ2-7, the full variable domain is DAGVTQSPTHLIKTRGQQVTLRCSPKSGHDTVSWYQQALGQGPQFIFQYYEEEERQRGNFPDRFSGHQFPNYSSELNVNALLLGDSALYLCASSLSFRGLAGDFGPGTRLTVT.

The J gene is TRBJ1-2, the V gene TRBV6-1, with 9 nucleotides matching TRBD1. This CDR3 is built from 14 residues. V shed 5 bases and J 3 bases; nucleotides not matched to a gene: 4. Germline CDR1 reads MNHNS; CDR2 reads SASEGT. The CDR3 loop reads CASSSGQGYYGYTF. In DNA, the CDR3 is TGTGCCAGCAGTTCGGGACAGGGATACTATGGCTACACCTTC.

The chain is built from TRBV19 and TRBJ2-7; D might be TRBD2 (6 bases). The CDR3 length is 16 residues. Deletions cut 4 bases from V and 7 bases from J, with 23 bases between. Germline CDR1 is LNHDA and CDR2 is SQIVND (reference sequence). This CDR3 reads CASSTNPPGLWGEQYF. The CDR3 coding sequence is TGTGCCAGTAGTACTAACCCCCCGGGACTCTGGGGGGAGCAGTACTTC.

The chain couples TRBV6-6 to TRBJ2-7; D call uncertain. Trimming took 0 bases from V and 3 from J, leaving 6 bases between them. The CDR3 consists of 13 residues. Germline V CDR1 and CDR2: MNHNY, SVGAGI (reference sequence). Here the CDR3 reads CASSYSGLYEQYF. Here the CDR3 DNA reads TGTGCCAGCAGTTACTCGGGCCTCTACGAGCAGTACTTC.

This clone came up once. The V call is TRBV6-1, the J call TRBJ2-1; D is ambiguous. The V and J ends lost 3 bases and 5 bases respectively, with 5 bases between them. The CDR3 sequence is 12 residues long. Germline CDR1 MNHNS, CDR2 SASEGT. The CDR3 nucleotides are TGTGCCAGCAGTGATCACAACAATGAGCAGTTCTTC. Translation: CASSDHNNEQFF.

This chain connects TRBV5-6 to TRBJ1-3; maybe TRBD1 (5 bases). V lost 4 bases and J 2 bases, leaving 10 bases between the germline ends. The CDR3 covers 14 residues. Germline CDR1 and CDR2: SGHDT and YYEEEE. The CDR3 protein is CASSLGVPGNTIYF. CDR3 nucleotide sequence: TGTGCCAGCAGCCTAGGGGTGCCTGGAAACACCATATATTTT.

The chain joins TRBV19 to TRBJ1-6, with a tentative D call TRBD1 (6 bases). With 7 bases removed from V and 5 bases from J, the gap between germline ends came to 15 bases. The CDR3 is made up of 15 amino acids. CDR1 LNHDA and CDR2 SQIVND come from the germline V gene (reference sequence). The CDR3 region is CASMQGLVNNSPLHF. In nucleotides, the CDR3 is TGTGCCAGTATGCAGGGGCTTGTGAATAATTCACCCCTCCACTTT.

The CDR3 loop reads CASSVTSSSYNSPLHF. CDR3 nucleotide sequence: TGTGCCAGCAGCGTTACCTCGAGCTCCTATAATTCACCCCTCCACTTT. The rearrangement joins TRBV9 to TRBJ1-6, with D unclear. Germline CDR1 reads SGDLS; CDR2 reads YYNGEE. The CDR3 consists of 16 residues. With 2 bases removed from V and 0 bases from J, the gap between germline ends came to 9 bases.

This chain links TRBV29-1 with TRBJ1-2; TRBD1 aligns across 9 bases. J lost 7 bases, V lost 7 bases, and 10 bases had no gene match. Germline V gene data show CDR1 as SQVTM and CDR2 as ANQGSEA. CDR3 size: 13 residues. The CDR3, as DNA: TGCAGCGCCACGGGACAGGGAAGGGGTGGCTACACCTTC. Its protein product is CSATGQGRGGYTF.

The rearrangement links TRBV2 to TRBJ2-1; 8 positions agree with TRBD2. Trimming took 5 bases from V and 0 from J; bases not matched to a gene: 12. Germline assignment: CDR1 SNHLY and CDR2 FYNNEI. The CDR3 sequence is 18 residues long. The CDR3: CASSRVTSGESSYNEQFF. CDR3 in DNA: TGTGCCAGCAGTCGAGTTACTAGCGGAGAGAGCTCCTACAATGAGCAGTTCTTC.

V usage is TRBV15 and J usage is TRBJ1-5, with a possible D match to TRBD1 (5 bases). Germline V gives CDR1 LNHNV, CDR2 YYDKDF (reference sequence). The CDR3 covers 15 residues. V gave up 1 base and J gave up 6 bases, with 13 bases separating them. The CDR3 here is CATSRGVQEGQPQHF. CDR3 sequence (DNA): TGTGCCACCAGCAGAGGGGTACAGGAAGGTCAGCCCCAGCATTTT.